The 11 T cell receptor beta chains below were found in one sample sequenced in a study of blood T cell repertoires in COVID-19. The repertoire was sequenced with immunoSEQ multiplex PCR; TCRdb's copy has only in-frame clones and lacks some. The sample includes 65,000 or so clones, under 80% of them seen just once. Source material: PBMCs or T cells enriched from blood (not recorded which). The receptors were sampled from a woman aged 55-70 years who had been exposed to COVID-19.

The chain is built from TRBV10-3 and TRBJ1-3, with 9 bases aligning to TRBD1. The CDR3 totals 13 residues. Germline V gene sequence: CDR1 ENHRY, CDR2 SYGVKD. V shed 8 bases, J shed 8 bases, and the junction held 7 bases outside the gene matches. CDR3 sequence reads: CAIGTGQGDTIYF. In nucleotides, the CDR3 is TGTGCCATCGGTACGGGACAGGGAGACACCATATATTTT.

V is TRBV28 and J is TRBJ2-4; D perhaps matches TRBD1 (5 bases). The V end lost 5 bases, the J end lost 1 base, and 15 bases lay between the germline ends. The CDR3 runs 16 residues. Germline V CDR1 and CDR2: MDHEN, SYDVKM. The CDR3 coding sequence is TGTGCCAGCAGTACCCCCTCGGCAGGGGCCAAAAACATTCAGTACTTC. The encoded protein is CASSTPSAGAKNIQYF.

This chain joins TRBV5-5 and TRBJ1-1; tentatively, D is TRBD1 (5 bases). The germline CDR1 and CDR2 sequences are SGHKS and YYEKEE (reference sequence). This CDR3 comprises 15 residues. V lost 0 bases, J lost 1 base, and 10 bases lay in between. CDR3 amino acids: CASSLGGGKNTEAFF. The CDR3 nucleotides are TGTGCCAGCAGCTTGGGTGGGGGGAAGAACACTGAAGCTTTCTTT. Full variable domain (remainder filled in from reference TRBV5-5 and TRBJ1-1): DAGVTQSPTHLIKTRGQQVTLRCSPISGHKSVSWYQQVLGQGPQFIFQYYEKEERGRGNFPDRFSARQFPNYSSELNVNALLLGDSALYLCASSLGGGKNTEAFFGQGTRLTVV.

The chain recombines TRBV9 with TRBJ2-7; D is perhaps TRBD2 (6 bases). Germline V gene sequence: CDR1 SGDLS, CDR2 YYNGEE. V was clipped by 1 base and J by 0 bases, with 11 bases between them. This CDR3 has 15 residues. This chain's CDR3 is CASSVSSEGSYEQYF. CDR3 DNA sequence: TGTGCCAGCAGCGTAAGCTCGGAGGGCTCCTACGAGCAGTACTTC.

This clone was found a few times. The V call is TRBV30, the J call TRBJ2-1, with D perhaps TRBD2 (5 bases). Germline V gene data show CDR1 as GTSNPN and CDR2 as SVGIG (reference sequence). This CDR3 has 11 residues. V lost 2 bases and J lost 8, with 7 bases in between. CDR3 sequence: CAWSHGDEQFF. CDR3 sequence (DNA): TGTGCCTGGAGTCACGGGGATGAGCAGTTCTTC.

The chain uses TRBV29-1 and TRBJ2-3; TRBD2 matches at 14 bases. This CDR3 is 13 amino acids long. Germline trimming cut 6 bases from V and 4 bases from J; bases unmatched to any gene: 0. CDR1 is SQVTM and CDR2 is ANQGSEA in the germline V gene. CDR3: CSVGLAGADTQYF. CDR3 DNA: TGCAGCGTGGGACTAGCGGGAGCAGATACGCAGTATTTT.

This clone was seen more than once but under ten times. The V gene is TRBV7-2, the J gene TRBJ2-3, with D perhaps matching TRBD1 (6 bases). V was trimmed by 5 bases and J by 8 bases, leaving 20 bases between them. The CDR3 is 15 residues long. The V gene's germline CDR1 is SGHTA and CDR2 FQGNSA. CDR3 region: CASSLGRGGSRTQYF. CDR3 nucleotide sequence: TGTGCCAGCAGCCTTGGACGAGGGGGATCCCGTACGCAGTATTTT. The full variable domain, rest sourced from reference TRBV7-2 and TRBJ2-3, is GAGVSQSPSNKVTEKGKDVELRCDPISGHTALYWYRQSLGQGLEFLIYFQGNSAPDKSGLPSDRFSAERTGGSVSTLTIQRTQQEDSAVYLCASSLGRGGSRTQYFGPGTRLTVL.

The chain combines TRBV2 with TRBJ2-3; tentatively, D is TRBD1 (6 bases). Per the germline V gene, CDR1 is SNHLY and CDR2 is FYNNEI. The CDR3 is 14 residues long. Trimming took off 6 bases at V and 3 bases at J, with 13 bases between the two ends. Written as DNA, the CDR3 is TGTGCCAGCAGGCAGGGGTTCGGGACAGATACGCAGTATTTT. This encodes CASRQGFGTDTQYF. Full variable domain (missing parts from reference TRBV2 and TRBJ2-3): EPEVTQTPSHQVTQMGQEVILRCVPISNHLYFYWYRQILGQKVEFLVSFYNNEISEKSEIFDDQFSVERPDGSNFTLKIRSTKLEDSAMYFCASRQGFGTDTQYFGPGTRLTVL.

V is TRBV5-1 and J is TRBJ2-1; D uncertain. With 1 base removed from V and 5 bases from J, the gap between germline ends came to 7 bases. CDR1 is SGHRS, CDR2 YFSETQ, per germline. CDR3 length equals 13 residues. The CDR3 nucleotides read TGCGCCAGCAGCTTGAGCCCAAACAATGAGCAGTTCTTC. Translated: CASSLSPNNEQFF.

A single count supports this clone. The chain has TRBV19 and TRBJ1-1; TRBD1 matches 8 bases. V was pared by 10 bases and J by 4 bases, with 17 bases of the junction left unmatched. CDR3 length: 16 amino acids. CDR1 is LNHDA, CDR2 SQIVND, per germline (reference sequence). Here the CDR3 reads CATRNQAGQAGTEAFF. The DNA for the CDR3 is TGTGCCACCAGAAACCAAGCGGGACAGGCGGGCACTGAAGCTTTCTTT.

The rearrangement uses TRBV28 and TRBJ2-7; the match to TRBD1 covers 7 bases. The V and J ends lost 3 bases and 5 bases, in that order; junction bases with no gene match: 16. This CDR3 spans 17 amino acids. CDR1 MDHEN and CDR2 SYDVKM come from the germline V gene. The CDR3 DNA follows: TGTGCCAGCAGTTTCCTTACTTCACAGGGGTACGGGGACGAGCAGTACTTC. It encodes CASSFLTSQGYGDEQYF.